This section outlines one TCR beta chain sequence together with its context. The sample comes from a study of blood T cell repertoires in COVID-19. CDR1 and CDR2 (germline): MNHEY, SVGAGI. J gave up 2 bases and V 6 bases, and 1 base lay outside the gene matches. CDR3 size: 13 residues. Study processing details: Researchers report that nucleated cell counts were estimated from reference gene primer amplification. Generated by immunoSEQ multiplex PCR, the TCRdb table keeps only in-frame clones and is missing some. Clonal size and the V and J genes are those of that table, whereas D and trimming came from the DNA. Among approximately 180,000 clones, 89% were seen once, and the ten largest hold under 2.5%. The age range of participants was 18 to 89 years, with residence in about two dozen US areas.

The sample was PBMCs or T cells enriched from blood (not recorded which). The receptor comes from a woman aged 40 to 50 with acute COVID-19. This chain uses TRBV6-5 with TRBJ2-1; 7 bases agree with TRBD2. CDR3 coding DNA: TGTGCCAGCAGGGCGGGGGCCTACAATGAGCAGTTCTTC. The encoded protein is CASRAGAYNEQFF.